A single T cell receptor beta chain is shown here with its context. The target antigen is unknown. This sample was included in a study of post-analysis software for immune sequencing data. Study at large: Disease courses included relapsing-remitting, secondary progressive and progressive-relapsing multiple sclerosis.

Prepared libraries of TCR beta cDNA carried unique molecular identifiers. TCRdb processed the PCR reads anew with MiXCR; each CDR3 protein has one entry. Of 380,000 or so distinct CDR3 sequences detected, roughly 38% appear once; the ten largest clones hold around 15%. Study-level points and caveats: Controls showed lower frequencies than patients for 4 or 5 TRBV segments, and TRBV5-6, TRBV5-1 and TRBV20-1 were among these. For normalized Chao1 diversity, multiple sclerosis patients scored significantly lower than controls did.

Germline V CDR1 and CDR2: LGHNA, YNFKEQ. The CDR3 is made up of 15 amino acids. The ends were cut back, 2 bases at V and 7 bases at J, with 17 bases in the middle. The material sequenced was blood. The rearrangement links TRBV4-2 to TRBJ1-1, with D hard to call. This TCR came from a girl under 18 with multiple sclerosis. The CDR3 region has the DNA TGTGCCAGCAGCCAAAGGACTACAGAAAAAAGTGAAGCTTTCTTT. Translation: CASSQRTTEKSEAFF.